Below are 19 T cell receptor beta chains sequenced from a single sample in a study of cytomegalovirus exposure and HLA in healthy donors. Primers included in the PCR were 60 Vbeta and 13 Jbeta primers. Libraries were prepared by immunoSEQ multiplex PCR; TCRdb keeps only in-frame clonotypes and omits some of them. The sample yields approximately 140,000 clones, approximately 73% seen once. The sequenced sample consisted of PBMCs. The receptors originated from a human donor in good health.

The V call is TRBV11-2, the J call TRBJ1-1; D call uncertain. This CDR3 comprises 13 residues. Germline CDR1 SGHAT, CDR2 FQNNGV. Trimming left V 5 bases short and J 0 bases short, with 7 bases between. The CDR3 is CASSRLVNTEAFF. For the CDR3, the DNA is TGTGCCAGCAGCCGACTGGTGAACACTGAAGCTTTCTTT.

This chain joins TRBV9 and TRBJ2-4; weak D call: TRBD2 (6 bases). Trimming took off 4 bases at V and 3 bases at J, with 17 bases between the two ends. The CDR3 sequence is 16 residues long. From germline, CDR1 is SGDLS and CDR2 YYNGEE. Here the CDR3 reads CASSNREGGVKNIQYF. In DNA, the CDR3 is TGTGCCAGCAGCAACCGAGAGGGCGGGGTCAAAAACATTCAGTACTTC.

This CDR3 is CSVGRGDSYEQYF. CDR3 in DNA: TGCAGCGTGGGTCGCGGGGATTCCTACGAGCAGTACTTC. This sequence joins TRBV29-1 and TRBJ2-7; D might be TRBD2 (6 bases). CDR3 length equals 13 residues. CDR1 SQVTM and CDR2 ANQGSEA come from the germline V gene. With 6 bases removed from V and 1 base from J, the gap between germline ends came to 13 bases.

The chain uses TRBV15 and TRBJ1-2; no firm D call. The V and J ends lost 1 base and 4 bases respectively, with 7 bases between them. Germline V gene data show CDR1 as LNHNV and CDR2 as YYDKDF (reference sequence). This CDR3 comprises 13 residues. The CDR3 spells CATSRGPFYGYTF. CDR3 coding DNA: TGTGCCACCAGCAGAGGGCCATTCTATGGCTACACCTTC.

The rearrangement links TRBV6-5 to TRBJ1-2, with D tentatively TRBD1 (5 bases). Trimming shortened V by 6 bases and J by 0 bases, and 11 bases separated the two germline ends. This CDR3 comprises 14 residues. Looked up from germline, CDR1 is MNHEY and CDR2 is SVGAGI. This CDR3 reads CASRDGTTNYGYTF. Here the CDR3 DNA reads TGTGCCAGCAGGGATGGGACTACTAACTATGGCTACACCTTC.

V gene TRBV4-2 combines with J gene TRBJ1-3; 8 bases are shared with TRBD1. Per germline, CDR1 LGHNA and CDR2 YNFKEQ. The V gene end was trimmed by 4 bases and the J gene end by 0 bases; junction bases not matched to a gene: 5. This CDR3 spans 16 amino acids. As DNA, the CDR3 is TGTGCCAGCAGCCGGGACAGGATTTTCTCTGGAAACACCATATATTTT. Encoded protein: CASSRDRIFSGNTIYF.

This clone was recorded only once. This rearrangement joins TRBV29-1 to TRBJ1-1; 7 nucleotides agree with TRBD1. Losses at the gene ends were 6 bases for V and 10 bases for J; bases not matched to a gene: 11. This CDR3 has 12 amino acids. Germline V gives CDR1 SQVTM, CDR2 ANQGSEA. This CDR3 is CSVPRQGNGAFF. As DNA, the CDR3 is TGCAGCGTACCTCGACAGGGTAACGGAGCTTTCTTT.

The chain recombines TRBV5-6 with TRBJ2-5; a possible D gene is TRBD2 (7 bases). The V end lost 3 bases, the J end lost 2 bases, and 11 bases lay between the germline ends. In germline, CDR1 is SGHDT, CDR2 YYEEEE. CDR3 length: 14 residues. CDR3 nucleotide sequence: TGTGCCAGCAGCTGGGGGGGCGGGCAAGAGACCCAGTACTTC. Translation gives CASSWGGGQETQYF.

This clone was counted a few times. The chain uses TRBV27 and TRBJ2-2; D is unclear. CDR3 size: 13 residues. Germline CDR1 and CDR2: MNHEY and SMNVEV (reference sequence). Trimming pared 3 bases from V and 9 bases from J, leaving 11 bases between. Here the CDR3 DNA reads TGTGCCAGCAGTTTGTCTAGATTCCGGGAGCTGTTTTTT. It specifies CASSLSRFRELFF.

On this clone: The same CDR3 can be traced to other DNA sequences in this sample. The rearrangement joins TRBV6-1 to TRBJ1-5; 11 bases fit TRBD1. The germline V gene encodes CDR1 MNHNS and CDR2 SASEGT. V lost 6 bases to trimming and J lost 6 bases; unmatched junction nucleotides: 7. The CDR3 has 15 residues. CDR3 sequence (DNA): TGTGCCAGCAGCCGAGGACAGGGGGCGCCTCAGCCCCAGCATTTT. Its translation is CASSRGQGAPQPQHF.

The V call is TRBV7-8, the J call TRBJ1-3; a weak D match, TRBD1 (5 bases). The CDR3 runs to 17 residues. CDR1 SGHVS and CDR2 FQNEAQ come from the germline V gene. Trimming took off 4 bases at V and 4 bases at J, with 20 bases between the two ends. The CDR3 here is CASSSFRQLGPGNTIYF. The CDR3 nucleotides read TGTGCCAGCAGCTCATTTCGGCAATTGGGGCCAGGAAACACCATATATTTT.

This sequence joins TRBV28 and TRBJ1-2; TRBD1 is a possible D gene (5 bases). Germline V gives CDR1 MDHEN, CDR2 SYDVKM. The V gene lost 6 bases and the J gene lost 9 bases, with 11 bases spanning the gap. The CDR3 totals 11 residues. The CDR3 region has the DNA TGTGCCAGCAGAGAGGCGGGGCGCTACACCTTC. Protein product: CASREAGRYTF.

This chain uses TRBV7-8 with TRBJ2-7, with 8 bases identical to TRBD1. The CDR3 is made up of 14 amino acids. Trimming at V came to 4 bases and at J to 7 bases, leaving 9 bases not matched to a gene. Germline V gene data show CDR1 as SGHVS and CDR2 as FQNEAQ. The CDR3 reads CASSSLGTGLEQYF. The CDR3 region has the DNA TGTGCCAGCAGCTCCTTAGGGACAGGCCTAGAGCAGTACTTC. Using reference TRBV7-8 and TRBJ2-7 for the parts outside the CDR3, the full variable domain is GAGVSQSPRYKVAKRGQDVALRCDPISGHVSLFWYQQALGQGPEFLTYFQNEAQLDKSGLPSDRFFAERPEGSVSTLKIQRTQQEDSAVYLCASSSLGTGLEQYFGPGTRLTVT.

The genes are TRBV14 and TRBJ2-3, with 13 nucleotides matching TRBD2. V gave up 6 bases and J gave up 2 bases; unmatched junction bases: 5. Germline CDR1 SGHDN, CDR2 FVKESK. The CDR3 extends over 16 amino acids. The CDR3 DNA is TGTGCCAGCAGTAACGGACTAGCGGGAGTCACAGATACGCAGTATTTT. It encodes CASSNGLAGVTDTQYF. The entire variable domain, with the rest obtained from reference TRBV14 and TRBJ2-3, is as follows: EAGVTQFPSHSVIEKGQTVTLRCDPISGHDNLYWYRRVMGKEIKFLLHFVKESKQDESGMPNNRFLAERTGGTYSTLKVQPAELEDSGVYFCASSNGLAGVTDTQYFGPGTRLTVL.

CDR3 amino acids: CASSIGARLAGGPGETQYF. The CDR3 region has the DNA TGTGCCAGTAGTATAGGGGCCCGGCTAGCGGGAGGGCCGGGGGAGACCCAGTACTTC. The rearrangement uses TRBV19 and TRBJ2-5, with 12 bases that match TRBD2. The germline gives CDR1 LNHDA, CDR2 SQIVND (reference sequence). The CDR3 loop spans 19 amino acids. Trimming removed 1 base from V and 5 bases from J; junction bases left unmatched: 14.

This clone appeared once. V is TRBV11-2 and J is TRBJ2-5; 11 bases agree with TRBD1. J lost 5 bases, V lost 5 bases, and 13 bases had no gene match. Germline V gene sequence: CDR1 SGHAT, CDR2 FQNNGV. The CDR3 consists of 17 residues. The CDR3: CASSKTGGQGARETQYF. In DNA form, the CDR3 reads TGTGCCAGCAGCAAGACGGGCGGACAGGGGGCGAGGGAGACCCAGTACTTC.

This chain links TRBV6-1 with TRBJ1-5; 8 bases are a match to TRBD1. This CDR3 has 13 residues. J lost 7 bases, V lost 10 bases, and 9 bases had no gene match. The V gene's germline CDR1 is MNHNS and CDR2 SASEGT. The CDR3 nucleotides are TGTGCCACCGCGGGACAGGCTCGACAGCCCCAGCATTTT. Translating gives CATAGQARQPQHF.

The V call is TRBV28, the J call TRBJ1-2; D uncertain. Germline V lookup: CDR1 MDHEN, CDR2 SYDVKM. Trimming removed 6 bases from V and 7 bases from J, with 12 bases in between. The CDR3 contains 12 residues. CDR3 DNA: TGTGCCAGCAGCCTCGGGAGGTTTGGCTACACCTTC. This translates into CASSLGRFGYTF.

CDR3 amino acids: CAWSETGQAYEQYF. The CDR3 DNA follows: TGTGCCTGGAGTGAGACGGGACAGGCCTACGAGCAGTACTTC. V and J are TRBV30 and TRBJ2-7; 8 nucleotides align to TRBD1. The length of the CDR3 is 14 residues. V lost 1 base, J lost 2 bases, and 4 bases stayed unmatched. The germline gives CDR1 GTSNPN, CDR2 SVGIG (reference sequence).